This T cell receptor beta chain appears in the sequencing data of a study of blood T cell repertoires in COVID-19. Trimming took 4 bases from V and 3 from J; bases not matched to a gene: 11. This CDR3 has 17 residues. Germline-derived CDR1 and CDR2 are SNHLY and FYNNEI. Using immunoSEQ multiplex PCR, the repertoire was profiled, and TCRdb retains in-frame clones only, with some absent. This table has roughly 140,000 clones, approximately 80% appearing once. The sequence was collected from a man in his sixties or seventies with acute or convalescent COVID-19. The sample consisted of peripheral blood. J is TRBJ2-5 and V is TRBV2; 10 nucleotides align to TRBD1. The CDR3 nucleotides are TGTGCCAGCAGTGCGGACAGGGGGACTAGGCTAGAAGAGACCCAGTACTTC. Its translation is CASSADRGTRLEETQYF.